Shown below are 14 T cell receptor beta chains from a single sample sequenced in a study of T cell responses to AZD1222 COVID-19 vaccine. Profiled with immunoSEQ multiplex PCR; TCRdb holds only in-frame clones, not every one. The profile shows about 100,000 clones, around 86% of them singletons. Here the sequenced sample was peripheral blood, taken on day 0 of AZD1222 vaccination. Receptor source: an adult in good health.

The CDR3 region has the DNA TGTGCCAGCAGCCCCGGCGCGGGAGTATCCTACAATGAGCAGTTCTTC. It yields the protein CASSPGAGVSYNEQFF. This chain joins TRBV7-3 and TRBJ2-1, with 7 bases that match TRBD2. V was clipped by 5 bases and J by 1 base; unmatched bases: 8. CDR1 and CDR2 from the germline V gene are SGHTA and FQGTGA. The CDR3 length is 16 residues.

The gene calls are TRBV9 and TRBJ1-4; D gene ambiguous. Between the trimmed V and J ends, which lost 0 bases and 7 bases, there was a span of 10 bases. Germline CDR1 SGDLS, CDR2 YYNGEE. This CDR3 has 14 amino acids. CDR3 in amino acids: CASSVGQVGEKLFF. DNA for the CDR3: TGTGCCAGCAGCGTAGGCCAGGTCGGTGAAAAACTGTTTTTT. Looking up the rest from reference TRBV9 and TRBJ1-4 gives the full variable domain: DSGVTQTPKHLITATGQRVTLRCSPRSGDLSVYWYQQSLDQGLQFLIQYYNGEERAKGNILERFSAQQFPDLHSELNLSSLELGDSALYFCASSVGQVGEKLFFGSGTQLSVL.

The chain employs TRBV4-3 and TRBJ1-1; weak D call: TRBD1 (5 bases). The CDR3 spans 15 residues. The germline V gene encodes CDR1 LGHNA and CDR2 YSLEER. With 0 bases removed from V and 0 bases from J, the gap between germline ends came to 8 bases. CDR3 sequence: CASSQDRAMNTEAFF. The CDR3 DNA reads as TGCGCCAGCAGCCAAGACAGGGCCATGAACACTGAAGCTTTCTTT.

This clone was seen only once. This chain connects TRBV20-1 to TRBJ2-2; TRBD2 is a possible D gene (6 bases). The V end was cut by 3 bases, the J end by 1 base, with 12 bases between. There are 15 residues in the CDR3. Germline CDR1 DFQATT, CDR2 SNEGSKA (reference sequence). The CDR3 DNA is TGCAGTGCTAGTCTGGTGGGACTGAACACCGGGGAGCTGTTTTTT. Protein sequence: CSASLVGLNTGELFF.

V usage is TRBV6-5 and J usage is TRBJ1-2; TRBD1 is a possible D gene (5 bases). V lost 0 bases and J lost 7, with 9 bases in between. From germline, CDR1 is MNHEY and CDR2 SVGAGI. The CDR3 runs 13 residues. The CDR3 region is CASSYSIRGGYTF. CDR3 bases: TGTGCCAGCAGTTACTCGATTAGGGGTGGCTACACCTTC.

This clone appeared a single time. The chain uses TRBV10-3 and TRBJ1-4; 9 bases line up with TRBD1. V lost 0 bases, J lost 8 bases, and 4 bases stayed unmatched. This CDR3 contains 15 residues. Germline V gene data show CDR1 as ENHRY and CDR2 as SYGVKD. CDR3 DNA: TGTGCCATCAGTGAGTCTGGGACAGGGTACGAAAAACTGTTTTTT. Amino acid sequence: CAISESGTGYEKLFF.

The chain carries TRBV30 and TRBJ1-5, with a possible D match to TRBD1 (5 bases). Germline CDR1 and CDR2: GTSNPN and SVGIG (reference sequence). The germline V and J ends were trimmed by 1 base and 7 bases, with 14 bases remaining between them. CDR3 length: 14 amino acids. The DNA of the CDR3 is TGTGCCTGGAGTGGGGAGCTGGGACTACAGCCCCAGCATTTT. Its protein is CAWSGELGLQPQHF.

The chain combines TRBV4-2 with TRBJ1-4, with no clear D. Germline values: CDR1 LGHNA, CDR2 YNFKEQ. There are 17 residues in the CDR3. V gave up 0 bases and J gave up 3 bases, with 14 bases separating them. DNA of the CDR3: TGTGCCAGCAGCCAAGAAGGTAAATTTGCGGCTAATGAAAAACTGTTTTTT. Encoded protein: CASSQEGKFAANEKLFF.

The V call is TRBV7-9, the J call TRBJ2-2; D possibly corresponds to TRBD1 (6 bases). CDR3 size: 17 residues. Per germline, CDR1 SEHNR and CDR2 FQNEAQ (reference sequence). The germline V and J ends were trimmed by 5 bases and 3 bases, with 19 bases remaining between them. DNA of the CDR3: TGTGCCAGCAGCCTGGCCGCAGGGGCCTACTACACCGGGGAGCTGTTTTTT. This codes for CASSLAAGAYYTGELFF.

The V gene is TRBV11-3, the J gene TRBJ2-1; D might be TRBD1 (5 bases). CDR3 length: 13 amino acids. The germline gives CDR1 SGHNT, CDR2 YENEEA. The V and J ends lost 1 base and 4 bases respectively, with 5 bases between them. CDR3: CASSLGQYNEQFF. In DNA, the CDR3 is TGTGCCAGCAGCTTAGGACAGTACAATGAGCAGTTCTTC.

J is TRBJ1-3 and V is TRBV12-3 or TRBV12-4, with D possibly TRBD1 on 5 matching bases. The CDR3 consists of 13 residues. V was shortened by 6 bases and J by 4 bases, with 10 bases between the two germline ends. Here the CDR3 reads CASRPDRGNTIYF. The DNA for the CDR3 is TGTGCCAGCAGACCCGACAGAGGAAACACCATATATTTT.

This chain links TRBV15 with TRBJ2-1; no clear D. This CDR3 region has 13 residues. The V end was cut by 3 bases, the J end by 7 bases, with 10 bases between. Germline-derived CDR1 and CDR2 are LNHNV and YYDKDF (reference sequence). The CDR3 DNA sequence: TGTGCCACCAGCAGTGCTACACATAATGAGCAGTTCTTC. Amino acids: CATSSATHNEQFF.

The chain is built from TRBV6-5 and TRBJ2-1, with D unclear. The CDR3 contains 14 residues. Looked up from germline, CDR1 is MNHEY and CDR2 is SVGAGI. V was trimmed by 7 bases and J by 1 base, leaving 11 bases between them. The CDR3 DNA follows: TGTGCCAGCAAGGCGGTGGAGTCCTACAATGAGCAGTTCTTC. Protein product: CASKAVESYNEQFF.

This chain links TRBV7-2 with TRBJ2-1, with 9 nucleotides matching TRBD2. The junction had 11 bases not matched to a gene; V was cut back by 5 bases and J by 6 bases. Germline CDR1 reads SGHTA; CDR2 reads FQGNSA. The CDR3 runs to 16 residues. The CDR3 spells CASSRSSGIEFNEQFF. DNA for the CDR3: TGTGCCAGCAGCCGCTCTAGCGGGATCGAATTCAATGAGCAGTTCTTC. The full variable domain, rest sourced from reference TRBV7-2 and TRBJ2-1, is GAGVSQSPSNKVTEKGKDVELRCDPISGHTALYWYRQSLGQGLEFLIYFQGNSAPDKSGLPSDRFSAERTGGSVSTLTIQRTQQEDSAVYLCASSRSSGIEFNEQFFGPGTRLTVL.